This T cell receptor (beta chain) comes out of a study of T cell repertoires in cytomegalovirus infection. A single record per CDR3 protein comes from TCRdb applying MiXCR to the reads. The data hold tens of thousands of distinct CDR3 sequences, with around 30% observed a single time. V lost 4 bases and J lost 8; bases outside the gene matches: 13. The CDR3 spans 16 residues. Germline assignment: CDR1 SGHNT and CDR2 YYREEE (reference sequence). For this clonotype: Its specificity is unknown.

Study results and limitations: HLA-C-restricted CMV clonotypes gave the most frequent clonotype in two of eight donors.

Material: CD8+ T cells from cultured PBMCs, obtained from culture after CMV antigen stimulation. The TCR comes from a human donor in good health (CMV status not recorded). Some clones in this sample may be carry-over from other donors' samples. V is TRBV5-4 and J is TRBJ2-1, with 9 bases aligning to TRBD1. CDR3 in amino acids: CASSQDRGTRRDEQFF. The CDR3 DNA is TGTGCCAGCAGCCAGGACAGGGGTACACGAAGGGATGAGCAGTTCTTC. Full variable domain (missing parts from reference TRBV5-4 and TRBJ2-1): ETGVTQSPTHLIKTRGQQVTLRCSSQSGHNTVSWYQQALGQGPQFIFQYYREEENGRGNFPPRFSGLQFPNYSSELNVNALELDDSALYLCASSQDRGTRRDEQFFGPGTRLTVL.